The sequence of this T cell receptor beta chain was determined in a study of Graves' ophthalmopathy and Graves' hyperthyroidism. The PBMCs were taken from around 9 ml of fresh peripheral blood. The authors amplified TCR beta CDR3 regions, and they did so from RNA transcripts for repertoire sequencing. First-round RT-PCR employed HTBI primers, with a second-round multiplex PCR after it. MiXCR, applied by TCRdb to the multiplex PCR reads, yields one record per CDR3 protein. The sample shows about 620,000 distinct CDR3 sequences, about 20% of them seen only once. Only a few counts were recorded for this clonotype. CDR3 length: 15 amino acids. The V gene's germline CDR1 is SNHLY and CDR2 FYNNEI. The J segment lost 7 bases and the V segment lost 6 bases, leaving 9 bases of the junction unmatched.

The clonotype was recovered from a young woman with stable Graves' hyperthyroidism. Some clones in this sample may be carry-over from other donors' samples. This sequence joins TRBV2 and TRBJ2-4, with TRBD2 identical over 10 bases. The sample was peripheral blood. The CDR3 coding sequence is TGTGCCAGCAGACCCCCTCTAGCGGGGGTGAACATTCAGTACTTC. It is translated as CASRPPLAGVNIQYF. Drawing the rest from reference TRBV2 and TRBJ2-4, the complete variable domain is EPEVTQTPSHQVTQMGQEVILRCVPISNHLYFYWYRQILGQKVEFLVSFYNNEISEKSEIFDDQFSVERPDGSNFTLKIRSTKLEDSAMYFCASRPPLAGVNIQYFGAGTRLSVL.